The TCR beta chain under discussion was sequenced for a study of T cell clones after liver transplantation. This clone was observed a single time. The CDR3 contains 13 residues. Germline V gene data show CDR1 as MNHNS and CDR2 as SASEGT. V shed 10 bases, J shed 5 bases, and the junction held 8 bases outside the gene matches. The data were produced by immunoSEQ multiplex PCR, yet TCRdb's version contains in-frame clones alone and is incomplete. Of around 110,000 clones listed, roughly nine tenths are singletons. Specimen: CD4+ T cells from blood, collected 12 months after liver transplant. The receptor comes from a human patient who received a liver transplant. Part of the T cell pool may stem from the graft donor. The chain couples TRBV6-1 to TRBJ1-5; TRBD1 aligns across 7 bases. CDR3 nucleotide sequence: TGTGCCACCAAGGGGGCAGGGGATCAGCCCCAGCATTTT. Translated: CATKGAGDQPQHF.